Listed below are T cell receptor beta chains from one sample, sequenced in a study of T cell responses to AZD1222 COVID-19 vaccine. TCRdb keeps only in-frame clones here, not all; method: immunoSEQ multiplex PCR. The table shows 100,000 to 150,000 clones, with roughly 85% occurring only once. Sequences were derived from peripheral blood, sampled on day 0 of AZD1222 vaccination. The receptors here all came from an adult in good health. The CDR3 runs from the conserved cysteine through the conserved F or W. A D gene is named only where the DNA matches it firmly. Clone size is given for some rows only: seen once, a few or many times, or a class if the clone is expanded.

D gene,J gene,clone size,V gene,CDR3 protein,CDR3 DNA
-,TRBJ1-3,-,TRBV9,CASSKGDSAYSGNTIYF,TGTGCCAGCAGCAAGGGCGACAGCGCCTACTCTGGAAACACCATATATTTT
-,TRBJ1-4,-,TRBV7-2,CASGRGVTNEKLFF,TGTGCCAGCGGCAGGGGAGTCACTAATGAAAAACTGTTTTTT
TRBD1,TRBJ1-1,-,TRBV5-8,CASSPDREGYTEAFF,TGTGCCAGCAGCCCGGACAGGGAAGGGTACACTGAAGCTTTCTTT
TRBD1,TRBJ1-1,few,TRBV2,CASPFGQGPTEAFF,TGTGCCAGCCCCTTTGGACAGGGGCCCACTGAAGCTTTCTTT
-,TRBJ1-2,-,TRBV7-9,CASSLSGRINYGYTF,TGTGCCAGCAGCTTATCGGGCCGGATTAACTATGGCTACACCTTC
TRBD1,TRBJ1-5,-,TRBV2,CASSRTGGGNQPQHF,TGTGCCAGCAGCCGGACAGGGGGCGGCAATCAGCCCCAGCATTTT
TRBD2,TRBJ2-7,-,TRBV7-2,CASSLYGRGISDYEQYF,TGTGCCAGCAGCTTATACGGGAGGGGGATATCCGACTACGAGCAGTACTTC
-,TRBJ1-1,-,TRBV5-1,CASSLDPGMNTEAFF,TGCGCCAGCAGCTTGGACCCAGGGATGAACACTGAAGCTTTCTTT
-,TRBJ2-1,-,TRBV18,CASSPPSRGGPYNEQFF,TGTGCCAGCTCACCACCGTCCAGGGGAGGCCCCTACAATGAGCAGTTCTTC
-,TRBJ2-1,-,TRBV5-6,CASSLYSNNEQFF,TGTGCCAGCAGCCTCTACTCTAACAATGAGCAGTTCTTC
-,TRBJ2-2,once,TRBV5-8,CASRREQITGELFF,TGTGCCAGCAGGCGGGAACAGATCACCGGGGAGCTGTTTTTT
TRBD2,TRBJ2-1,-,TRBV24-1,CATSDRTSAFTYNEQFF,TGTGCCACCAGTGACCGTACTAGCGCGTTCACCTACAATGAGCAGTTCTTC
-,TRBJ2-7,-,TRBV5-4,CASRKTDSYEQYF,TGTGCCAGCAGAAAAACGGACTCCTACGAGCAGTACTTC
TRBD1,TRBJ1-6,-,TRBV7-2,CASSLLWDRGVNSPLHF,TGTGCCAGCAGCTTATTGTGGGACAGGGGGGTTAATTCACCCCTCCACTTT
-,TRBJ1-5,few,TRBV7-2,CASSSRTGSNQPQHF,TGTGCCAGCAGCTCACGTACAGGGAGCAATCAGCCCCAGCATTTT
-,TRBJ1-2,-,TRBV5-6,CASSLARTAQYNYGYTF,TGTGCCAGCAGCTTGGCAAGGACAGCTCAATACAACTATGGCTACACCTTC
-,TRBJ1-3,-,TRBV6-1,CASSEALGPSGNTIYF,TGTGCCAGCAGTGAAGCACTGGGGCCCTCTGGAAACACCATATATTTT
-,TRBJ1-2,-,TRBV20-1,CSAPLYGYTF,TGCAGTGCTCCCCTCTATGGCTACACCTTC
-,TRBJ1-4,-,TRBV11-2,CASRGRGSHATNEKLFF,TGTGCCAGCAGGGGGAGGGGATCCCATGCAACTAATGAAAAACTGTTTTTT
TRBD1,TRBJ2-4,-,TRBV2,CASTGGLAKNIQYF,TGTGCCAGCACAGGGGGCCTAGCCAAAAACATTCAGTACTTC
-,TRBJ2-5,-,TRBV11-3,CASSFGQAGETQYF,TGTGCCAGCAGCTTTGGGCAGGCGGGCGAGACCCAGTACTTC
-,TRBJ1-1,-,TRBV5-6,CASSPSRGQGVMTEAFF,TGTGCCAGCAGCCCTTCCCGGGGCCAGGGAGTAATGACTGAAGCTTTCTTT
TRBD1,TRBJ1-1,few,TRBV3-1/TRBV3-2,CASSQRQGDTEAFF,TGTGCCAGCAGCCAAAGACAGGGTGACACTGAAGCTTTCTTT
TRBD1,TRBJ1-1,-,TRBV19,CASRSGQGAGTEAFF,TGTGCCAGTAGATCGGGACAGGGGGCGGGCACTGAAGCTTTCTTT
-,TRBJ1-2,-,TRBV5-4,CASNMMGRFDYTF,TGTGCCAGCAACATGATGGGACGGTTCGACTACACCTTC
-,TRBJ1-2,-,TRBV9,CASSVAGQGGGYTF,TGTGCCAGCAGCGTAGCTGGGCAGGGAGGCGGCTACACCTTC
-,TRBJ1-2,-,TRBV11-2,CASSIDIGGYTF,TGTGCCAGCAGCATAGACATCGGGGGCTACACCTTC
TRBD1,TRBJ2-7,-,TRBV5-4,CASSSAGTGTYEQYF,TGTGCCAGCAGCTCCGCCGGGACAGGGACCTACGAGCAGTACTTC
-,TRBJ2-5,-,TRBV11-2,CASSTWGARETQYF,TGTGCCAGCAGCACGTGGGGGGCTCGAGAGACCCAGTACTTC
TRBD1,TRBJ1-1,few,TRBV18,CASSQDRDGRNTEAFF,TGTGCCAGCTCACAAGACAGGGATGGAAGGAACACTGAAGCTTTCTTT
TRBD2,TRBJ2-1,-,TRBV14,CASRLAGGVEQFF,TGTGCCAGCCGACTAGCGGGAGGCGTTGAGCAGTTCTTC
-,TRBJ2-5,-,TRBV21-1,CASSKAGPGVRETQYF,TGTGCCAGCAGCAAAGCTGGTCCCGGAGTGAGGGAGACCCAGTACTTC
-,TRBJ2-1,-,TRBV24-1,CATSDWSPGVHADEQFF,TGTGCCACCAGTGATTGGAGCCCGGGGGTACATGCGGATGAGCAGTTCTTC
TRBD2,TRBJ2-1,-,TRBV5-4,CASSSISGRAKDEQFF,TGTGCCAGCAGCTCTATTAGCGGGAGGGCCAAGGATGAGCAGTTCTTC